Below are 20 T cell receptor beta chains sequenced from a single sample in a study of cytotoxic CD8 clonotypes in ibrutinib-treated CLL. Here immunoSEQ multiplex PCR was the method, and the copy in TCRdb shows in-frame clones only, minus some. The sample holds tens of thousands of clones, roughly three quarters seen once. Source: PBMCs, taken after 12 months of ibrutinib treatment. These receptors were collected from a human donor with chronic lymphocytic leukemia.

The chain has TRBV28 and TRBJ1-3; D gene ambiguous. Germline CDR1 and CDR2: MDHEN and SYDVKM. V dropped 6 bases and J dropped 0 bases, with 6 bases sitting between them. The CDR3 has 13 amino acids. CDR3: CASRPGSGNTIYF. Written as DNA, the CDR3 is TGTGCCAGCAGGCCGGGCTCTGGAAACACCATATATTTT.

This chain joins TRBV19 and TRBJ2-2; D remains ambiguous. The V end was cut by 3 bases, the J end by 8 bases, with 10 bases between. Looked up from germline, CDR1 is LNHDA and CDR2 is SQIVND (reference sequence). The length of the CDR3 is 13 residues. CDR3 sequence (DNA): TGTGCCAGTAGTATTACTGACGGTGGGGAGCTGTTTTTT. Protein product: CASSITDGGELFF.

This chain connects TRBV7-2 to TRBJ2-2, with 8 bases fitting TRBD1. Looked up from germline, CDR1 is SGHTA and CDR2 is FQGNSA. This CDR3 has 13 residues. Germline trimming cut 5 bases from V and 8 bases from J; bases unmatched to any gene: 4. The CDR3 DNA is TGTGCCAGCAGCCTAGACAGGGGTGGGGAGCTGTTTTTT. Translating it yields CASSLDRGGELFF.

V is TRBV28 and J is TRBJ2-1; maybe TRBD2 (5 bases). From germline, CDR1 is MDHEN and CDR2 SYDVKM. The V gene lost 2 bases and the J gene lost 12 bases, with 14 bases spanning the gap. The CDR3 spans 13 residues. The CDR3 bases are TGTGCCAGCAGTTTAGGGAGTTCGGGGTCGCAGTTCTTC. It is translated as CASSLGSSGSQFF.

The chain links TRBV6-1 to TRBJ1-5; 7 bases agree with TRBD1. Germline V gene lookup returns CDR1 MNHNS and CDR2 SASEGT. The CDR3 covers 14 residues. V was clipped by 2 bases and J by 5 bases; unmatched bases: 3. CDR3 nucleotides: TGTGCCAGCAGTGAACGCGACAGGGATCAGCCCCAGCATTTT. As protein: CASSERDRDQPQHF.

The V and J genes are TRBV27 and TRBJ2-1, with unresolved D. The V gene's germline CDR1 is MNHEY and CDR2 SMNVEV (reference sequence). CDR3 size: 14 residues. Trimming left V 3 bases short and J 1 base short, with 7 bases between. The CDR3 nucleotides read TGTGCCAGCAGTTTGGGCTCTTCCTACAATGAGCAGTTCTTC. This codes for CASSLGSSYNEQFF.

The chain employs TRBV30 and TRBJ2-7, with D maybe TRBD1 (5 bases). Trimming removed 0 bases at V and 10 bases at J, with 10 bases between. This CDR3 region has 11 residues. Per germline, CDR1 GTSNPN and CDR2 SVGIG (reference sequence). The CDR3 region is CAWSVRQGQYF. The CDR3 nucleotides are TGTGCCTGGAGTGTACGCCAGGGCCAGTACTTC.

J is TRBJ2-7 and V is TRBV6-4; 12 bases agree with TRBD2. Germline V gives CDR1 MRHNA, CDR2 SNTAGT. The CDR3 extends over 16 amino acids. Unmatched junction bases numbered 7, after V lost 3 bases and J lost 4 bases. CDR3 protein: CASSDELLAGGYEQYF. CDR3 DNA sequence: TGTGCCAGCAGTGATGAACTCCTAGCGGGAGGGTACGAGCAGTACTTC.

This clone was seen only a few times. The chain couples TRBV14 to TRBJ1-2; tentative D call: TRBD1 (6 bases). Germline-derived CDR1 and CDR2 are SGHDN and FVKESK. Trimming left V 4 bases short and J 8 bases short, with 17 bases between. The CDR3 runs 14 residues. CDR3 DNA sequence: TGTGCCAGCAGCCCGCTGGGGGCCGATGCGGGCTACACCTTC. Protein: CASSPLGADAGYTF.

This chain uses TRBV4-1 with TRBJ2-7; 10 bases fit TRBD2. J lost 4 bases, V lost 0 bases, and 6 bases had no gene match. The CDR3 length is 16 residues. Germline assignment: CDR1 MGHRA and CDR2 YSYEKL. The CDR3 DNA reads as TGCGCCAGCAGCCAAGAAATAGCGGGGGGACGATACGAGCAGTACTTC. Translated: CASSQEIAGGRYEQYF.

The chain employs TRBV4-1 and TRBJ2-5; 9 positions match TRBD2. Unmatched junction bases numbered 5, after V lost 3 bases and J lost 3 bases. CDR3 length: 15 amino acids. Germline lookup yields CDR1 MGHRA and CDR2 YSYEKL. The CDR3 here is CASSHPTSGKETQYF. The CDR3 DNA reads as TGCGCCAGCAGCCACCCGACTAGCGGTAAAGAGACCCAGTACTTC.

This clone appeared once. The chain couples TRBV11-2 to TRBJ2-6; D is unresolved. The CDR3 sequence is 15 residues long. Looked up from germline, CDR1 is SGHAT and CDR2 is FQNNGV. V gave up 3 bases and J gave up 0 bases, with 6 bases separating them. In DNA, the CDR3 is TGTGCCAGCAGCTTCCTGGGCTCTGGGGCCAACGTCCTGACTTTC. Protein sequence: CASSFLGSGANVLTF.

V is TRBV19 and J is TRBJ2-2; TRBD2 matches 10 bases. The V gene end was trimmed by 3 bases and the J gene end by 9 bases; junction bases not matched to a gene: 10. This CDR3 comprises 16 residues. The germline V gene has CDR1 LNHDA and CDR2 SQIVND (reference sequence). The CDR3 coding sequence is TGTGCCAGTAGTATGGGAGCGGGAGGGCCGCCTCGGGAGCTGTTTTTT. Translation gives CASSMGAGGPPRELFF.

This clone has only a few counts. V is TRBV10-3 and J is TRBJ2-7, with TRBD2 matching over 8 bases. V trimming: 3 bases; J trimming: 6 bases; junction bases outside the gene matches: 4. The CDR3 consists of 13 residues. The germline CDR1 and CDR2 sequences are ENHRY and SYGVKD. The CDR3 loop is CAISDGTRSEQYF. The CDR3 DNA sequence: TGTGCCATCAGTGATGGGACTAGAAGCGAGCAGTACTTC.

This rearrangement joins TRBV6-5 to TRBJ2-1; 10 bases are shared with TRBD1. The V and J ends lost 6 bases and 9 bases, in that order; junction bases with no gene match: 8. The CDR3 covers 14 residues. Germline V lookup: CDR1 MNHEY, CDR2 SVGAGI. CDR3 bases: TGTGCCAGCAGCGGGACAGGGGTTCCGGGTGAGCAGTTCTTC. This codes for CASSGTGVPGEQFF.

The chain uses TRBV30 and TRBJ2-3; 7 nucleotides line up with TRBD1. Germline V lookup: CDR1 GTSNPN, CDR2 SVGIG (reference sequence). The V segment lost 7 bases and the J segment 0 bases; nucleotides outside the gene matches: 7. The length of the CDR3 is 14 residues. The CDR3 DNA is TGTGCCTACGACAGGGCCTCTAGCACAGATACGCAGTATTTT. Translating gives CAYDRASSTDTQYF.

The V and J genes are TRBV18 and TRBJ1-3, with D possibly TRBD1 on 5 matching bases. The germline V and J ends were trimmed by 5 bases and 4 bases, with 18 bases remaining between them. Germline V lookup: CDR1 KGHSH, CDR2 LQKENI. The CDR3 consists of 16 residues. CDR3 residues: CASSTSQGDSGNTIYF. Written as DNA, the CDR3 is TGTGCCAGCTCAACATCTCAGGGTGACTCAGGAAACACCATATATTTT. The whole variable domain, filled in from reference TRBV18 and TRBJ1-3, reads NAGVMQNPRHLVRRRGQEARLRCSPMKGHSHVYWYRQLPEEGLKFMVYLQKENIIDESGMPKERFSAEFPKEGPSILRIQQVVRGDSAAYFCASSTSQGDSGNTIYFGEGSWLTVV.

This clone was seen a single time. The chain couples TRBV7-2 to TRBJ1-2; D uncertain. The CDR3 runs 13 residues. Trimming left V 5 bases short and J 7 bases short, with 14 bases between. Germline CDR1 and CDR2: SGHTA and FQGNSA. CDR3 residues: CASSPPRVGGYTF. The CDR3 nucleotides read TGTGCCAGCAGCCCTCCGCGGGTCGGTGGCTACACCTTC.

V usage is TRBV28 and J usage is TRBJ2-5; 7 positions agree with TRBD1. CDR1 MDHEN and CDR2 SYDVKM come from the germline V gene. The CDR3 has 14 amino acids. Unmatched junction bases numbered 6, after V lost 3 bases and J lost 5 bases. The CDR3 region is CASSFVGGGETQYF. CDR3 nucleotide sequence: TGTGCCAGCAGTTTTGTAGGGGGCGGGGAGACCCAGTACTTC.

The V and J genes are TRBV6-1 and TRBJ1-4; D is uncertain. Germline assignment: CDR1 MNHNS and CDR2 SASEGT. With 0 bases removed from V and 2 bases from J, the gap between germline ends came to 10 bases. The CDR3 has 16 residues. CDR3: CASSEAGRTTNEKLFF. The CDR3, as DNA: TGTGCCAGCAGTGAAGCCGGCAGGACGACTAATGAAAAACTGTTTTTT.